Listed below are T cell receptor beta chains from one sample, sequenced in a study of blood T cell repertoires in COVID-19. Clones were sequenced by immunoSEQ multiplex PCR, and TCRdb holds only the in-frame ones, with some missing. The sample holds about 52,000 clones, under 90% seen once. Material for sequencing was peripheral blood. The source is a man aged 80 or over with active or convalescent COVID-19. Each CDR3 is given with its conserved first and last residue. A D gene is named only where the DNA matches it firmly. Size is stated for part of the rows, as once, few or many counts, or as a class when the clone is expanded.

clone size | D gene | J gene | V gene | CDR3 protein | CDR3 DNA
NA | NA | TRBJ2-1 | TRBV6-5 | CASSYGPERRGEQFF | TGTGCCAGCAGTTACGGGCCGGAGCGAAGGGGTGAGCAGTTCTTC
NA | TRBD1 | TRBJ1-6 | TRBV27 | CASSSSGGTPSWGSYNSPLHF | TGTGCCAGCAGCTCCTCAGGGGGGACTCCTAGCTGGGGATCCTATAATTCACCCCTCCACTTT
NA | NA | TRBJ1-6 | TRBV27 | CASAVRRTNSPLHF | TGTGCCTCAGCGGTCCGGCGGACTAATTCACCCCTCCACTTT
NA | NA | TRBJ2-3 | TRBV2 | CASSDAGPRTDTQYF | TGTGCCAGCAGTGATGCGGGGCCTCGCACAGATACGCAGTATTTT
NA | TRBD1 | TRBJ1-2 | TRBV7-3 | CASSSGQGASYTF | TGTGCCAGCAGCTCAGGACAGGGGGCTTCGTACACCTTC
NA | TRBD1 | TRBJ2-1 | TRBV7-3 | CASSSGQGSYNEQFF | TGTGCCAGCAGCTCAGGACAGGGTTCCTACAATGAGCAGTTCTTC
once | NA | TRBJ1-3 | TRBV28 | CASNPSLGQRNTIYF | TGTGCCAGCAACCCGTCCCTAGGTCAGAGAAACACCATATATTTT
NA | TRBD1 | TRBJ2-7 | TRBV5-1 | CASSLGTGTYEQYF | TGCGCCAGCAGCTTAGGGACAGGCACCTACGAGCAGTACTTC
NA | NA | TRBJ1-4 | TRBV6-5 | CASSPPGVGEKLFF | TGTGCCAGCAGTCCCCCGGGGGTTGGGGAAAAACTGTTTTTT
NA | NA | TRBJ2-5 | TRBV5-1 | CASSFQGAQETQYF | TGCGCCAGCAGCTTCCAAGGAGCACAAGAGACCCAGTACTTC
NA | TRBD2 | TRBJ2-2 | TRBV27 | CASRLRGGHGTGELFF | TGTGCCAGCAGACTGCGGGGGGGCCACGGCACCGGGGAGCTGTTTTTT
once | TRBD1 | TRBJ1-2 | TRBV24-1 | CATRGTGHYGYTF | TGTGCCACCAGAGGGACAGGGCATTATGGCTACACCTTC
NA | TRBD2 | TRBJ2-7 | TRBV18 | CASSPSVASGSYEQYF | TGTGCCAGCTCACCATCCGTCGCTAGCGGGTCCTACGAGCAGTACTTC
NA | NA | TRBJ2-3 | TRBV9 | CASSSNGGTADTQYF | TGTGCCAGCAGCTCAAATGGTGGCACCGCAGATACGCAGTATTTT
NA | NA | TRBJ1-3 | TRBV7-9 | CASSLGGASGNTIYF | TGTGCCAGCAGCTTAGGAGGCGCCTCTGGAAACACCATATATTTT
NA | NA | TRBJ1-1 | TRBV5-1 | CASSLAYGGRQNTEAFF | TGCGCCAGCAGCTTGGCGTATGGGGGCAGGCAGAACACTGAAGCTTTCTTT
NA | NA | TRBJ1-4 | TRBV7-9 | CASSLRGNEKLFF | TGTGCCAGCAGCTTACGGGGAAATGAAAAACTGTTTTTT
NA | NA | TRBJ1-4 | TRBV7-9 | CASSSDRLASANEKLFF | TGTGCCAGCAGCTCCGACAGACTTGCGTCTGCTAATGAAAAACTGTTTTTT
NA | NA | TRBJ2-1 | TRBV4-1 | CASSQEPLGANEQFF | TGCGCCAGCAGCCAGGAGCCTTTAGGGGCCAATGAGCAGTTCTTC
NA | NA | TRBJ1-3 | TRBV5-4 | CASSQTAGNTIYF | TGTGCCAGCAGCCAGACTGCCGGAAACACCATATATTTT
NA | TRBD1 | TRBJ1-1 | TRBV19 | CASNRQGGNTEAFF | TGTGCCAGTAACAGACAGGGAGGAAACACTGAAGCTTTCTTT
NA | TRBD1 | TRBJ2-7 | TRBV7-2 | CASSPPDRAYEQYF | TGTGCCAGCAGCCCCCCCGACAGGGCCTACGAGCAGTACTTC
few | NA | TRBJ2-2 | TRBV7-9 | CASRPEEYTGELFF | TGTGCCAGCAGGCCCGAGGAGTACACCGGGGAGCTGTTTTTT
NA | TRBD1 | TRBJ2-3 | TRBV6-6 | CASRAGQGRGTDTQYF | TGTGCCAGCAGAGCTGGACAGGGGAGGGGGACAGATACGCAGTATTTT
NA | TRBD2 | TRBJ2-5 | TRBV5-4 | CASSLRSGRETQYF | TGTGCCAGCAGCTTGCGGTCCGGGAGGGAGACCCAGTACTTC
NA | NA | TRBJ1-2 | TRBV20-1 | CSASGGLNGYTF | TGCAGTGCTAGTGGGGGGCTTAATGGCTACACCTTC
NA | NA | TRBJ2-5 | TRBV7-9 | CASSWLQGEAETQYF | TGTGCCAGCAGCTGGCTACAAGGGGAGGCAGAGACCCAGTACTTC
NA | TRBD1 | TRBJ1-5 | TRBV29-1 | CSVARQGKEPQHF | TGCAGCGTTGCCAGACAGGGGAAGGAGCCCCAGCATTTT
NA | NA | TRBJ2-1 | TRBV29-1 | CSVGPAHNEQFF | TGCAGCGTTGGGCCCGCCCACAATGAGCAGTTCTTC